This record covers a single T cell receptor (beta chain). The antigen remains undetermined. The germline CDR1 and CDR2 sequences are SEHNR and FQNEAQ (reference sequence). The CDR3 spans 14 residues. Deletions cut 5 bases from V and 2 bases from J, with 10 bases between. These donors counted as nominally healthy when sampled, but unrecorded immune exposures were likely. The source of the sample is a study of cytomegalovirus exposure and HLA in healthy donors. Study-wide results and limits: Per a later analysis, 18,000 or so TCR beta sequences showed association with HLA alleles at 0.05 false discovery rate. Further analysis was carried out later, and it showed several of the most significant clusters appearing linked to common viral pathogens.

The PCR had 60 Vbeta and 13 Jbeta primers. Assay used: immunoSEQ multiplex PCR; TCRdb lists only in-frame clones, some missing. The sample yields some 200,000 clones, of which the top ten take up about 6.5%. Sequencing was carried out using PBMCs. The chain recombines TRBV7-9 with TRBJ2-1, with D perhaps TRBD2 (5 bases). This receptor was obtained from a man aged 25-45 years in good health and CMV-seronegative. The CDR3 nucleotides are TGTGCCAGCAGCCCTAGCTCCACCTACAATGAGCAGTTCTTC. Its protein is CASSPSSTYNEQFF.